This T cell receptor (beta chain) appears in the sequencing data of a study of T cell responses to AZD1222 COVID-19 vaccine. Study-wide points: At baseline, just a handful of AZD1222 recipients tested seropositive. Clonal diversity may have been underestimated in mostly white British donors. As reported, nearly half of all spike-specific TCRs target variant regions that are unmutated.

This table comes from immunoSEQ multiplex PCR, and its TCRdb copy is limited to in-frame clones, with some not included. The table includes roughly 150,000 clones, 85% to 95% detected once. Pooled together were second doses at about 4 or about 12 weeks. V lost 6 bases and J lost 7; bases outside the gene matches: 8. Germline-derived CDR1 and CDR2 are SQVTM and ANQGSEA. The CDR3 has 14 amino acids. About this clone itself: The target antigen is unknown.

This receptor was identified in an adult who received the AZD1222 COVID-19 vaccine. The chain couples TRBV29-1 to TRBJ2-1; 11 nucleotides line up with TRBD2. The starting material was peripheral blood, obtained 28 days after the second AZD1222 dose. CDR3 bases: TGCAGCGTCGCTACTAGCGGGAGTTGGAATGAGCAGTTCTTC. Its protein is CSVATSGSWNEQFF.